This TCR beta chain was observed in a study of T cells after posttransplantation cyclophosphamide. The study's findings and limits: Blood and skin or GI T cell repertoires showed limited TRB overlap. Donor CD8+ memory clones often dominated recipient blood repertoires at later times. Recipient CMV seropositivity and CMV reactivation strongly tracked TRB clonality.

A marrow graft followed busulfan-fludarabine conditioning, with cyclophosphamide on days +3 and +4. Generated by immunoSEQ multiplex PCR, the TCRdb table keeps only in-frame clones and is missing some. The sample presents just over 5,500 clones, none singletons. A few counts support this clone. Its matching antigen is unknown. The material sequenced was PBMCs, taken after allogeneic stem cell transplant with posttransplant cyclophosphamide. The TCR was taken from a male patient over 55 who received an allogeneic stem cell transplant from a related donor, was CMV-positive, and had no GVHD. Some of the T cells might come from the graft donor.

CDR3 protein: CASSHRQVTDTQYF. Written as DNA, the CDR3 is TGTGCCAGCAGCCATCGACAGGTAACAGATACGCAGTATTTT. The chain couples TRBV14 to TRBJ2-3; maybe TRBD1 (6 bases). The CDR3 sequence is 14 residues long. The V end was cut by 3 bases, the J end by 3 bases, with 10 bases between. Germline-derived CDR1 and CDR2 are SGHDN and FVKESK. The whole variable domain, filled in from reference TRBV14 and TRBJ2-3, reads EAGVTQFPSHSVIEKGQTVTLRCDPISGHDNLYWYRRVMGKEIKFLLHFVKESKQDESGMPNNRFLAERTGGTYSTLKVQPAELEDSGVYFCASSHRQVTDTQYFGPGTRLTVL.